Below are 24 T cell receptor beta chains sequenced from a single sample in a study of a mutant IDH1 vaccine in newly diagnosed glioma. Noted time point: week 5, during vaccination. Doses of 300 ug of mutant IDH1 20-mer peptide were given with topical imiquimod. Their specific antigens are unknown. The method was immunoSEQ multiplex PCR; TCRdb's version includes in-frame clones alone and lacks a portion of them. The repertoire holds roughly 28,000 clones, roughly 84% seen once, with 7.2% in the top ten. Sequencing was performed on PBMCs, taken from a glioma patient whose treatment included an IDH1 peptide vaccine. All receptors derive from a man aged 40-55 years with glioma. Some clones in this sample may be carry-over from other donors' samples.

The V call is TRBV19, the J call TRBJ2-2; a possible D gene is TRBD1 (6 bases). The germline gives CDR1 LNHDA, CDR2 SQIVND (reference sequence). V shed 10 bases and J shed 5 bases, with 17 bases lying between them. The CDR3 is 14 amino acids. The CDR3 nucleotides are TGTGCCACCGAGGACAGCTACACTACCGGGGAGCTGTTTTTT. Residues: CATEDSYTTGELFF.

The rearrangement joins TRBV7-2 to TRBJ1-5; D uncertain. From germline, CDR1 is SGHTA and CDR2 FQGNSA. Trimming cost V 3 bases and J 7 bases, with 10 bases left between them. The CDR3 spans 13 residues. The CDR3 bases are TGTGCCAGCAGCTTCTCTGGTCTACAGCCCCAGCATTTT. Translated: CASSFSGLQPQHF.

This chain uses TRBV5-4 with TRBJ1-1; D ambiguous. CDR1 and CDR2 from the germline V gene are SGHNT and YYREEE (reference sequence). Trimming stripped 1 base from V and 0 bases from J, with 1 base between. The CDR3 covers 12 residues. CDR3 DNA sequence: TGTGCCAGCAGCTTGATGAACACTGAAGCTTTCTTT. Amino acids: CASSLMNTEAFF.

V gene TRBV5-1 combines with J gene TRBJ2-2; 12 bases are shared with TRBD2. This CDR3 spans 19 amino acids. After removal of 0 bases from V and 1 base from J, the junction contained 7 bases not matched to a gene. Per germline, CDR1 SGHRS and CDR2 YFSETQ. CDR3 coding DNA: TGCGCCAGCAGCTTGGGACTAGCGGGAGACCTCCTGAACACCGGGGAGCTGTTTTTT. Protein sequence: CASSLGLAGDLLNTGELFF.

V usage is TRBV7-9 and J usage is TRBJ1-1; 9 bases are a match to TRBD1. Germline assignment: CDR1 SEHNR and CDR2 FQNEAQ (reference sequence). The length of the CDR3 is 15 residues. V lost 8 bases, J lost 11 bases, and 18 bases stayed unmatched. The CDR3 DNA reads as TGTGCCAGCCCGGGACAGGGAGTTTTGGGAAGTTTGGCTTTCTTT. Translation gives CASPGQGVLGSLAFF.

The chain links TRBV29-1 to TRBJ1-3; D not resolved. The CDR3 consists of 14 residues. Trimming left V 1 base short and J 4 bases short, with 11 bases between. Germline V gene data show CDR1 as SQVTM and CDR2 as ANQGSEA. The DNA for the CDR3 is TGCAGCGTTGAAGTTGGTGGAGGAGGAAACACCATATATTTT. It codes for CSVEVGGGGNTIYF.

The rearrangement links TRBV4-1 to TRBJ2-1; TRBD2 aligns across 15 bases. The CDR3 consists of 18 residues. J gave up 8 bases and V 4 bases, and 12 bases lay outside the gene matches. CDR1 is MGHRA and CDR2 is YSYEKL in the germline V gene. The CDR3 protein is CASSLGLAGGLIVDEQFF. CDR3 coding DNA: TGCGCCAGCAGCCTCGGACTAGCGGGGGGGCTCATAGTCGATGAGCAGTTCTTC.

The chain employs TRBV5-5 and TRBJ2-7; D may be TRBD2 (5 bases). Germline loops: CDR1 SGHKS, CDR2 YYEKEE (reference sequence). V was clipped by 4 bases and J by 0 bases, with 8 bases between them. The CDR3 totals 13 residues. The CDR3 DNA sequence: TGTGCCAGCAGCGAGGGTATCTCCTACGAGCAGTACTTC. The encoded protein is CASSEGISYEQYF.

The chain has TRBV4-1 and TRBJ1-1; TRBD1 is a possible D gene (6 bases). Germline CDR1 MGHRA, CDR2 YSYEKL. The CDR3 is made up of 15 amino acids. With 2 bases removed from V and 2 bases from J, the gap between germline ends came to 12 bases. The CDR3 nucleotides read TGCGCCAGCAGCCAAATAAAGACAGGCAACACTGAAGCTTTCTTT. Encoded protein: CASSQIKTGNTEAFF.

V usage is TRBV18 and J usage is TRBJ2-7; TRBD1 aligns across 8 bases. Germline V gene lookup returns CDR1 KGHSH and CDR2 LQKENI. This CDR3 region has 12 residues. Unmatched junction bases numbered 4, after V lost 8 bases and J lost 4 bases. CDR3 sequence: CASRDRMYEQYF. In DNA, the CDR3 is TGTGCCAGCAGGGACAGGATGTACGAGCAGTACTTC.

The chain employs TRBV27 and TRBJ1-2, with TRBD1 matching 11 bases. Germline V gene sequence: CDR1 MNHEY, CDR2 SMNVEV (reference sequence). V lost 6 bases to trimming and J lost 8 bases; unmatched junction nucleotides: 14. This CDR3 is built from 16 residues. In DNA form, the CDR3 reads TGTGCCAGCAGCCTAAAGGACAGGGGGCCAGTAGAAGGCTACACCTTC. Residues: CASSLKDRGPVEGYTF.

This clone was seen only a few times. The chain carries TRBV6-5 and TRBJ1-2; no definite D call. The CDR3 has 15 residues. Trimming cost V 7 bases and J 4 bases, with 19 bases left between them. CDR1 MNHEY and CDR2 SVGAGI come from the germline V gene. CDR3: CASISITRAVYGYTF. The DNA for the CDR3 is TGTGCCAGCATCTCGATCACACGGGCAGTCTATGGCTACACCTTC.

This rearrangement joins TRBV7-8 to TRBJ1-5; TRBD1 is a possible D gene (6 bases). V was cut by 5 bases and J by 5 bases, with 19 bases left in between. Germline loops: CDR1 SGHVS, CDR2 FQNEAQ. The CDR3 length is 16 residues. The CDR3 loop reads CASSHSRTDDYQPQHF. The CDR3 DNA reads TGTGCCAGCAGCCATTCGCGGACAGACGATTATCAGCCCCAGCATTTT.

This clone was recorded only once. V gene TRBV10-2 combines with J gene TRBJ2-7; D might be TRBD1 (6 bases). CDR3 length equals 15 residues. CDR1 and CDR2 from the germline V gene are WSHSY and SAAADI. The V end was cut by 0 bases, the J end by 0 bases, with 9 bases between. CDR3: CASSESGQFSYEQYF. CDR3 sequence (DNA): TGCGCCAGCAGTGAGTCCGGACAGTTCTCCTACGAGCAGTACTTC.

In its sample, this clone was seen a few times. This chain connects TRBV7-8 to TRBJ2-1; 7 positions match TRBD1. V gave up 5 bases and J gave up 6 bases; unmatched junction bases: 10. Looked up from germline, CDR1 is SGHVS and CDR2 is FQNEAQ. This CDR3 region has 15 residues. CDR3 nucleotides: TGTGCCAGCAGCACCCCGGGACAGCAGATCAATGAGCAGTTCTTC. Its translation is CASSTPGQQINEQFF.

The rearrangement links TRBV6-6 to TRBJ1-3; tentative D call: TRBD1 (5 bases). CDR1 is MNHNY, CDR2 SVGAGI, per germline (reference sequence). The CDR3 is 13 amino acids. V was shortened by 4 bases and J by 8 bases, with 12 bases between the two germline ends. In DNA form, the CDR3 reads TGTGCCAGCAGTTTCTCCCAGGGAGACACCATATATTTT. Amino acids: CASSFSQGDTIYF.

The V and J genes are TRBV14 and TRBJ2-7, with D possibly called TRBD1 or TRBD2 (6 bases each). The germline gives CDR1 SGHDN, CDR2 FVKESK. V lost 4 bases, J lost 1 base, and 26 bases lay in between. The CDR3 runs 19 residues. The CDR3 coding sequence is TGTGCCAGCAGCCTATACGTTCTGGGGGGCGCCTGGATTTCCTACGAGCAGTACTTC. Translated: CASSLYVLGGAWISYEQYF.

The chain carries TRBV2 and TRBJ1-5; D not resolved. V lost 7 bases to trimming and J lost 2 bases, with 9 bases between them. The CDR3 consists of 13 residues. Germline V gives CDR1 SNHLY, CDR2 FYNNEI. The CDR3 region is CASKQQRNQPQHF. CDR3 nucleotides: TGTGCCAGCAAGCAACAGCGCAATCAGCCCCAGCATTTT. Using reference TRBV2 and TRBJ1-5 for the parts outside the CDR3, the full variable domain is EPEVTQTPSHQVTQMGQEVILRCVPISNHLYFYWYRQILGQKVEFLVSFYNNEISEKSEIFDDQFSVERPDGSNFTLKIRSTKLEDSAMYFCASKQQRNQPQHFGDGTRLSIL.

The chain recombines TRBV19 with TRBJ1-5; 7 positions agree with TRBD1. The CDR3 runs 14 residues. J lost 11 bases, V lost 7 bases, and 14 bases had no gene match. Germline V gene sequence: CDR1 LNHDA, CDR2 SQIVND (reference sequence). The CDR3: CASTPGQNRGAQHF. The CDR3 DNA follows: TGTGCCAGTACACCGGGACAGAACCGTGGAGCCCAGCATTTT.

V usage is TRBV5-4 and J usage is TRBJ2-3; D gene ambiguous. Germline V gene lookup returns CDR1 SGHNT and CDR2 YYREEE (reference sequence). This CDR3 comprises 14 residues. The V end lost 4 bases, the J end lost 11 bases, and 20 bases lay between the germline ends. CDR3: CASSPPEDWSRQYF. CDR3 bases: TGTGCCAGCAGCCCCCCTGAGGATTGGTCGCGGCAGTATTTT.

The V and J genes are TRBV18 and TRBJ2-3; 8 positions agree with TRBD2. Germline-derived CDR1 and CDR2 are KGHSH and LQKENI. Germline trimming cut 7 bases from V and 1 base from J; bases unmatched to any gene: 1. CDR3 length: 13 amino acids. CDR3 sequence: CASLTSGTDTQYF. CDR3 coding DNA: TGTGCCAGCTTGACTAGCGGCACAGATACGCAGTATTTT.

The CDR3 loop is CASSFRSGNTIYF. Written as DNA, the CDR3 is TGTGCCAGCAGCTTTCGCTCTGGAAACACCATATATTTT. V gene TRBV5-5 combines with J gene TRBJ1-3; D is unresolved. Trimming removed 2 bases from V and 0 bases from J, with 3 bases in between. From germline, CDR1 is SGHKS and CDR2 YYEKEE (reference sequence). This CDR3 has 13 residues.

This rearrangement joins TRBV5-1 to TRBJ2-1; D is perhaps TRBD2 (7 bases). V lost 3 bases and J lost 4, with 20 bases in between. This CDR3 region has 17 residues. Germline lookup yields CDR1 SGHRS and CDR2 YFSETQ. The CDR3: CASSSQWAGASYNEQFF. As DNA, the CDR3 is TGCGCCAGCAGCTCACAGTGGGCGGGGGCCAGTTACAATGAGCAGTTCTTC.

This rearrangement joins TRBV5-1 to TRBJ1-5, with unresolved D. This CDR3 contains 14 residues. V dropped 4 bases and J dropped 4 bases, with 12 bases sitting between them. Germline assignment: CDR1 SGHRS and CDR2 YFSETQ. CDR3 in DNA: TGCGCCAGCAGCATGGTTCCGGGGAATCAGCCCCAGCATTTT. This translates into CASSMVPGNQPQHF.